These 10 T cell receptor beta chains came from one sample sequenced in a study of cytotoxic CD8 clonotypes in ibrutinib-treated CLL. Profiled with immunoSEQ multiplex PCR; TCRdb holds only in-frame clones, not every one. The sample contains under 300,000 clones, under 80% of which appear only once. The material sequenced was PBMCs, taken after 24 months of ibrutinib treatment. Receptors originate from a human donor with chronic lymphocytic leukemia.

The rearrangement links TRBV25-1 to TRBJ1-1; D remains ambiguous. The V end was cut by 2 bases, the J end by 8 bases, with 6 bases between. The germline CDR1 and CDR2 sequences are MGHDK and SYGVNS. The CDR3 spans 11 residues. CDR3 amino acids: CASSEGVEAFF. In DNA form, the CDR3 reads TGTGCCAGCAGTGAAGGCGTAGAAGCTTTCTTT.

V is TRBV7-9 and J is TRBJ2-1; unclear D gene. Germline CDR1 reads SEHNR; CDR2 reads FQNEAQ (reference sequence). V dropped 5 bases and J dropped 4 bases, with 9 bases sitting between them. The CDR3 has 13 amino acids. The CDR3 is CASSALRYNEQFF. Written as DNA, the CDR3 is TGTGCCAGCAGCGCCCTTAGGTACAATGAGCAGTTCTTC.

The genes are TRBV18 and TRBJ2-1, with 7 nucleotides matching TRBD2. Germline values: CDR1 KGHSH, CDR2 LQKENI. With V trimmed by 6 bases and J by 9 bases, 11 bases remained unmatched. The CDR3 extends over 14 amino acids. The CDR3 DNA is TGTGCCAGCTCTAGCGGGTCAGGAGGGATTGAGCAGTTCTTC. Protein sequence: CASSSGSGGIEQFF.

The chain employs TRBV5-1 and TRBJ1-2, with D possibly TRBD1 on 5 matching bases. Trimming cost V 0 bases and J 2 bases, with 8 bases left between them. The CDR3 totals 14 residues. Germline-derived CDR1 and CDR2 are SGHRS and YFSETQ. CDR3 in DNA: TGCGCCAGCAGCTTGGGAGGGGAGAACTATGGCTACACCTTC. This translates into CASSLGGENYGYTF.

This clone appeared a few times. The chain uses TRBV2 and TRBJ2-2, with D possibly called TRBD1 or TRBD2 (5 bases each). CDR1 and CDR2 from the germline V gene are SNHLY and FYNNEI. V was clipped by 5 bases and J by 3 bases, with 13 bases between them. This CDR3 comprises 15 residues. CDR3 nucleotides: TGTGCCAGCAGTCCGGGACCAGGCGACACCGGGGAGCTGTTTTTT. This sequence encodes CASSPGPGDTGELFF.

This clone has a handful of counts. The rearrangement joins TRBV19 to TRBJ2-3; weak D call: TRBD2 (6 bases). The germline V gene encodes CDR1 LNHDA and CDR2 SQIVND (reference sequence). V gave up 3 bases and J gave up 2 bases, with 15 bases separating them. There are 16 residues in the CDR3. As DNA, the CDR3 is TGTGCCAGTAGTATCGGACTACTAGGGGACACAGATACGCAGTATTTT. Protein product: CASSIGLLGDTDTQYF.

The chain carries TRBV28 and TRBJ2-1, with 7 bases aligning to TRBD2. The trim removed 6 bases at V and 9 bases at J, leaving 14 bases unmatched. The CDR3 has 15 amino acids. The germline V gene encodes CDR1 MDHEN and CDR2 SYDVKM. The CDR3 reads CASRLTSAGGGEQFF. CDR3 bases: TGTGCCAGCAGACTAACTAGCGCAGGAGGTGGTGAGCAGTTCTTC. Full variable domain (remainder filled in from reference TRBV28 and TRBJ2-1): DVKVTQSSRYLVKRTGEKVFLECVQDMDHENMFWYRQDPGLGLRLIYFSYDVKMKEKGDIPEGYSVSREKKERFSLILESASTNQTSMYLCASRLTSAGGGEQFFGPGTRLTVL.

This clone was detected only once. The chain uses TRBV11-2 and TRBJ1-1, with D maybe TRBD1 (5 bases). The germline gives CDR1 SGHAT, CDR2 FQNNGV. CDR3 length: 14 residues. The V and J ends lost 5 bases and 8 bases respectively, with 18 bases between them. In DNA form, the CDR3 reads TGTGCCAGCAGCATAAGGGACCGGGGCTTCGAAGCTTTCTTT. The encoded protein is CASSIRDRGFEAFF.

J is TRBJ2-2 and V is TRBV19; unclear D gene. Germline lookup yields CDR1 LNHDA and CDR2 SQIVND (reference sequence). This CDR3 comprises 12 residues. V was shortened by 8 bases and J by 6 bases, with 10 bases between the two germline ends. DNA of the CDR3: TGTGCCAGTGCCGGTGGGGCCGGGGAGCTGTTTTTT. Residues: CASAGGAGELFF.

This chain links TRBV6-6 with TRBJ1-4; no reliable D call. V lost 0 bases and J 7 bases, leaving 9 bases between the germline ends. This CDR3 is 14 amino acids long. CDR1 MNHNY and CDR2 SVGAGI come from the germline V gene (reference sequence). The CDR3 nucleotides read TGTGCCAGCAGTTACTCGATAAGCCTTGAAAAACTGTTTTTT. Translating gives CASSYSISLEKLFF.